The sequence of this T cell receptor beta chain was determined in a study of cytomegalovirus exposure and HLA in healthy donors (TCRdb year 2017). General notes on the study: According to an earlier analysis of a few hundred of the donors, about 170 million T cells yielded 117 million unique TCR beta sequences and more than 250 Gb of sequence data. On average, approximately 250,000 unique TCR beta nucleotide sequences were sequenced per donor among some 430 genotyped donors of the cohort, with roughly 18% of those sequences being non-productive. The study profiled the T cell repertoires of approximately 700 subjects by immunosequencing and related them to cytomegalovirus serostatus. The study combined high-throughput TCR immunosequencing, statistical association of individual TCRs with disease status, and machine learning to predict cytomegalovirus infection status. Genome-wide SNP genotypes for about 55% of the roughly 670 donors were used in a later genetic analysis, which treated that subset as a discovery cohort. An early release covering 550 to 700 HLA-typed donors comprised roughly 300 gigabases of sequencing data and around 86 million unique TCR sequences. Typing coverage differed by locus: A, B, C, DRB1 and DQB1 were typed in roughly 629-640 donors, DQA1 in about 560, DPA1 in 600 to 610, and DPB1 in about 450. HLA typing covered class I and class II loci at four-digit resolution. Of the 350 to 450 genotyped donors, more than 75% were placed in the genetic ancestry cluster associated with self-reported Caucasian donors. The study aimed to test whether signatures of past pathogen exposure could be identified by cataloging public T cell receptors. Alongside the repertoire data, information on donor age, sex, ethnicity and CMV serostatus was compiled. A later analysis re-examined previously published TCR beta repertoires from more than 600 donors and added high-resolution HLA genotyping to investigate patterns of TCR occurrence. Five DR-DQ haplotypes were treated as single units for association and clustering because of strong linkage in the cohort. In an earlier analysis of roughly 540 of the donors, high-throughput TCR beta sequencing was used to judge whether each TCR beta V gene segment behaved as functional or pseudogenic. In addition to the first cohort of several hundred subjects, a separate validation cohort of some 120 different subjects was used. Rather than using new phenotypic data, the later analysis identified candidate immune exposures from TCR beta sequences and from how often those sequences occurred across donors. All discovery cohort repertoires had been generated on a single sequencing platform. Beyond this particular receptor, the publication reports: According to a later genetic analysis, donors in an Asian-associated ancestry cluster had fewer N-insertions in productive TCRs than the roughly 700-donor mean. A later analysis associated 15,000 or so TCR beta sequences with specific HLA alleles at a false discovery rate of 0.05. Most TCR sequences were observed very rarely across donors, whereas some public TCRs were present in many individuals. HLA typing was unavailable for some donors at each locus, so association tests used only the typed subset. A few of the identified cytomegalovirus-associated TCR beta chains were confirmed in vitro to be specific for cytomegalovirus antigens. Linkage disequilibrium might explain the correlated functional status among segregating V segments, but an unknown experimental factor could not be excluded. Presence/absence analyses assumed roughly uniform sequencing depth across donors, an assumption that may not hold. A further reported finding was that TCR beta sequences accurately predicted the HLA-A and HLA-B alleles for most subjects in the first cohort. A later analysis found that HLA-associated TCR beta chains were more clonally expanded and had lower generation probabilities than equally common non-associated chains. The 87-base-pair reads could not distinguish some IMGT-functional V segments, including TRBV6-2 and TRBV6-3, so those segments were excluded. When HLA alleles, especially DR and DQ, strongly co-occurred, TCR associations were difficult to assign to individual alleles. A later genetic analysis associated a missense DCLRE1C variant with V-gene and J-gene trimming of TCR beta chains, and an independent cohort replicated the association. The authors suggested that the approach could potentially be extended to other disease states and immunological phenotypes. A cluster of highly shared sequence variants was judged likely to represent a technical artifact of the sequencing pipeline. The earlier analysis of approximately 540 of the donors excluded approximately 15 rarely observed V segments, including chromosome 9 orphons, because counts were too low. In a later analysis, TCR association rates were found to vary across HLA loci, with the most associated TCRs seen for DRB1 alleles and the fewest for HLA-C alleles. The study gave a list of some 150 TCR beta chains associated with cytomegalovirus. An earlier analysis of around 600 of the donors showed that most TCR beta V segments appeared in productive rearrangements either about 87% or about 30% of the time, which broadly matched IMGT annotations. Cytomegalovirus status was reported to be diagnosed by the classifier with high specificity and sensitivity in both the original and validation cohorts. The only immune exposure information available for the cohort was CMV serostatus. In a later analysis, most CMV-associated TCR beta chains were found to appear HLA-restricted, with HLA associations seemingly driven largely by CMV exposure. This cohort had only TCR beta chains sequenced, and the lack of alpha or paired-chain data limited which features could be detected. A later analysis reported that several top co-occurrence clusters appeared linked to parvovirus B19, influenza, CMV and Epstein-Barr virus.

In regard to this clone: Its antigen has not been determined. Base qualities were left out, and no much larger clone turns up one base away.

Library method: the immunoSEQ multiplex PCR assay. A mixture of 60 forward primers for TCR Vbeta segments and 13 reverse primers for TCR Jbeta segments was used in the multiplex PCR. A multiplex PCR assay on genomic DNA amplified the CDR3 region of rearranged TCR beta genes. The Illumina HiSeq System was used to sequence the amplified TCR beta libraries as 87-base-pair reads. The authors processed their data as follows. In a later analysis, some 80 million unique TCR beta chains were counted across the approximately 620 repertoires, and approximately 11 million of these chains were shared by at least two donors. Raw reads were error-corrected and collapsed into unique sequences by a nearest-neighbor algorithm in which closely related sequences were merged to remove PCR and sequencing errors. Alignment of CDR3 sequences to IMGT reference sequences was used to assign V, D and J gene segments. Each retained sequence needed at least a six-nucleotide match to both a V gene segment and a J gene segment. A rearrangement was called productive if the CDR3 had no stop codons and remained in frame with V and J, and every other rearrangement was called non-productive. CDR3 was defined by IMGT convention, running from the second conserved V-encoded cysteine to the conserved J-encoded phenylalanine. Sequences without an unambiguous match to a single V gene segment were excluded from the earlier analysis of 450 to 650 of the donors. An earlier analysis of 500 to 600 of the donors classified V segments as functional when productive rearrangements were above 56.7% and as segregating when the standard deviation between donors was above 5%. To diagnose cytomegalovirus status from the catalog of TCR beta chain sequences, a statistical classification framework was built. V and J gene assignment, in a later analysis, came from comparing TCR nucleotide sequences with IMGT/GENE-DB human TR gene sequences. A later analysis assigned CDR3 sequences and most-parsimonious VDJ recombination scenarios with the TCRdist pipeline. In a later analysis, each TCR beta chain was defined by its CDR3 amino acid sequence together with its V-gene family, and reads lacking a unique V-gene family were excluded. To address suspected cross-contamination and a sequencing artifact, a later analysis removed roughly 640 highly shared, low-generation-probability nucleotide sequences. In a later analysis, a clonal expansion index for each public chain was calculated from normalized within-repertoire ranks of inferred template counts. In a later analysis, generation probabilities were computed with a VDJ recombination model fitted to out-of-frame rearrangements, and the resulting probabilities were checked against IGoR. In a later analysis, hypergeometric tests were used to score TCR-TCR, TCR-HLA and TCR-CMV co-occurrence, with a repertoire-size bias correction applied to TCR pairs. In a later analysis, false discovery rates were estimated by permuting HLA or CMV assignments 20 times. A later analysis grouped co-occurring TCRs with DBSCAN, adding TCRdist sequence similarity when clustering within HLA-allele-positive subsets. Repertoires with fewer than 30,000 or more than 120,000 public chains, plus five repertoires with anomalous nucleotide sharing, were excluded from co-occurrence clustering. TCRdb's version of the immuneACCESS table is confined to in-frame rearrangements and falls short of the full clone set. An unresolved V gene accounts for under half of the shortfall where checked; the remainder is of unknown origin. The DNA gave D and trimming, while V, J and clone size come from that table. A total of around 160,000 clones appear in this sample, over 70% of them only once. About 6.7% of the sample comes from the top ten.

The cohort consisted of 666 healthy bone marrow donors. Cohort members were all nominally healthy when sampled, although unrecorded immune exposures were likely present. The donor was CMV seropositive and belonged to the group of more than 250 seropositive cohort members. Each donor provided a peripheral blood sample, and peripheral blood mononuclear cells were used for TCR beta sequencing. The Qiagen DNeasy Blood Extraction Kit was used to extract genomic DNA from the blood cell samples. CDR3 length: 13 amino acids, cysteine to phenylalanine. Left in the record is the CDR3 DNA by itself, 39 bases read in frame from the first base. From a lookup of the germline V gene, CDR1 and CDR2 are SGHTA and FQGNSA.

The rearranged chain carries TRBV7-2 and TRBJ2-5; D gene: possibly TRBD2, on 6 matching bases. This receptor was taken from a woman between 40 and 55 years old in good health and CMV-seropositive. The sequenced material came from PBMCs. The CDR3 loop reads CASRDWPQETQYF. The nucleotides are TGTGCGAGCCGGGACTGGCCCCAAGAGACCCAGTACTTC.